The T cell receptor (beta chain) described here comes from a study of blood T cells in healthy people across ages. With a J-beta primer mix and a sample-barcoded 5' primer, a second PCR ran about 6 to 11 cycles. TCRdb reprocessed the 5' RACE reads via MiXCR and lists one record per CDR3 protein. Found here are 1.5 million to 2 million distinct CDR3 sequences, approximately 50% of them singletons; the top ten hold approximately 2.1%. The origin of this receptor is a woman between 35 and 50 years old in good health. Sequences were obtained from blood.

The CDR3 loop is CASSPGTSVYYEQFF. CDR3 in DNA: TGTGCCAGCAGCCCCGGGACTAGCGTTTACTATGAGCAGTTCTTC. The chain employs TRBV6-5 and TRBJ2-1, with 10 nucleotides matching TRBD2. CDR1 and CDR2 from the germline V gene are MNHEY and SVGAGI. Unmatched junction bases numbered 10, after V lost 6 bases and J lost 8 bases. CDR3 length: 15 residues.